This is a list of T cell receptor beta chains from one sample in a study of Graves' ophthalmopathy and Graves' hyperthyroidism. TCRdb independently ran MiXCR on the multiplex PCR reads; one entry per CDR3 protein. The table records approximately 1.2 million distinct CDR3 sequences, 35% to 40% of them present only once. Sequenced sample: peripheral blood or thyroid tissue (not recorded which). These receptors were taken from an adult man with Graves' hyperthyroidism. Each CDR3 is given with its conserved first and last residue. The D gene is left open where the match is weak. The listing skips clone size in some rows; elsewhere it reads once, few, many or a size class.

j_gene: TRBJ1-6; v_gene: TRBV3-1; abundance: .; d_gene: .; CDR3nt: TGTGCCAGCAGCCATGTACAGAATAATTCACCCCTCCACTTT; CDR3aa: CASSHVQNNSPLHF
j_gene: TRBJ1-2; v_gene: TRBV7-9; abundance: many; d_gene: .; CDR3nt: TGTGCCAGCAGCCCCCAAGCATCAAGGTTTTCCTATGGCTACACCTTC; CDR3aa: CASSPQASRFSYGYTF
j_gene: TRBJ2-7; v_gene: TRBV7-9; abundance: many; d_gene: TRBD2; CDR3nt: TGTGCCAGCAGCTTAAAGACTAGCGGGGTCGAGCAGTACTTC; CDR3aa: CASSLKTSGVEQYF
j_gene: TRBJ2-7; v_gene: TRBV12-3/TRBV12-4; abundance: .; d_gene: TRBD1; CDR3nt: TGTGCCAGCAGGCCAGGGGGCAATCGTCGTAACGAGCAGTACTTC; CDR3aa: CASRPGGNRRNEQYF
j_gene: TRBJ2-7; v_gene: TRBV11-2; abundance: .; d_gene: .; CDR3nt: .; CDR3aa: CASSIYLCSVDDSSTYEQYF
j_gene: TRBJ1-5; v_gene: TRBV14; abundance: .; d_gene: .; CDR3nt: TGTGCCAGCAGCTTAAGGTCGGGGGAGGGGACCGATACCAATCAGCCCCAGCATTTT; CDR3aa: CASSLRSGEGTDTNQPQHF
j_gene: TRBJ1-4; v_gene: TRBV5-5; abundance: .; d_gene: .; CDR3nt: TGTGCCAGCAGCTTAGCCGACGGTAATGAAAAACTGTTTTTT; CDR3aa: CASSLADGNEKLFF
j_gene: TRBJ1-3; v_gene: TRBV6-5; abundance: few; d_gene: TRBD1; CDR3nt: TGTGCCAGCAGTTTCCGGGACAGTGGAAACACCATATATTTT; CDR3aa: CASSFRDSGNTIYF
j_gene: TRBJ1-6; v_gene: TRBV7-6; abundance: .; d_gene: .; CDR3nt: TGTGCCAGCAGCTTCGCTCCTGACCTCTATAATTCACCCCTCCACTTT; CDR3aa: CASSFAPDLYNSPLHF
j_gene: TRBJ1-1; v_gene: TRBV3-1; abundance: few; d_gene: .; CDR3nt: TGTGCCAGCAGCCAAGATCAGGTAATGAGCACTGAAGCTTTCTTT; CDR3aa: CASSQDQVMSTEAFF
j_gene: TRBJ1-6; v_gene: TRBV9; abundance: .; d_gene: .; CDR3nt: TGTGCCAGCAGTTTAGCGGGGAGCTCCTATAACTCACCCCCCCACTTT; CDR3aa: CASSLAGSSYNSPPHF
j_gene: TRBJ2-7; v_gene: TRBV20-1; abundance: .; d_gene: .; CDR3nt: TGCAGTATTAGAATCTCCTCCTACGAGCAGTACTTC; CDR3aa: CSIRISSYEQYF
j_gene: TRBJ2-7; v_gene: TRBV10-3; abundance: .; d_gene: .; CDR3nt: TGTGCCAGCCGGGCAAAGAGCTCGTCCTACGAGCAGTACTTC; CDR3aa: CASRAKSSSYEQYF
j_gene: TRBJ2-5; v_gene: TRBV9; abundance: few; d_gene: .; CDR3nt: TGTGCCAGCAGCGTAAGACTAGATGGGACCCAGTACTTC; CDR3aa: CASSVRLDGTQYF
j_gene: TRBJ1-6; v_gene: TRBV25-1; abundance: .; d_gene: .; CDR3nt: TGTGCCAGCAGTGATTCCTCACCGGGGGGTCATTCACCCCTCCACTTT; CDR3aa: CASSDSSPGGHSPLHF
j_gene: TRBJ2-5; v_gene: TRBV7-9; abundance: many; d_gene: .; CDR3nt: TGTGCCAGCAACCCTACGCCACAAGAGACCCAGTACTTC; CDR3aa: CASNPTPQETQYF
j_gene: TRBJ1-1; v_gene: TRBV10-3; abundance: .; d_gene: TRBD1; CDR3nt: TGTGCGGGACAGAGAGGCACTGAAGCTTTCTTT; CDR3aa: CAGQRGTEAFF
j_gene: TRBJ2-7; v_gene: TRBV19; abundance: .; d_gene: .; CDR3nt: TGTGCCAGTACCTCCGACGACCCCGAGCAGTACTTC; CDR3aa: CASTSDDPEQYF
j_gene: TRBJ1-2; v_gene: TRBV4-1; abundance: .; d_gene: .; CDR3nt: TGCGCCAGCAGCCAAGTGGGCAGGGACGCTAACTATGGCTACACCTTC; CDR3aa: CASSQVGRDANYGYTF
j_gene: TRBJ1-5; v_gene: TRBV12-3/TRBV12-4; abundance: .; d_gene: TRBD1; CDR3nt: TGTGCCAGCACCATAAGTGGGACAGGGGACCCGCCCCAGCATTTT; CDR3aa: CASTISGTGDPPQHF
j_gene: TRBJ2-6; v_gene: TRBV19; abundance: many; d_gene: TRBD1; CDR3nt: TGTGCCAGTACCCGGGACAGGGCGATAAGCTCTGGGGCCAACGTCCTGACTTTC; CDR3aa: CASTRDRAISSGANVLTF
j_gene: TRBJ2-2; v_gene: TRBV20-1; abundance: few; d_gene: .; CDR3nt: TGCAGTGCTAAACTGACAGCTGACTCCGGGGAGCTGTTTTTT; CDR3aa: CSAKLTADSGELFF
j_gene: TRBJ2-5; v_gene: TRBV2; abundance: many; d_gene: .; CDR3nt: TGTGCCAGCAGTGACCTACAGCTGCAAAAAGAGACCCAGTACTTC; CDR3aa: CASSDLQLQKETQYF
j_gene: TRBJ2-2; v_gene: TRBV5-1; abundance: few; d_gene: .; CDR3nt: TGCGCCAGCAACCCAGCCGGAGGGTCGAACACCGGGGAGCTGTTTTTT; CDR3aa: CASNPAGGSNTGELFF
j_gene: TRBJ2-5; v_gene: TRBV7-6; abundance: many; d_gene: .; CDR3nt: TGTGCCAGCAGCCGTCGATTGGGGGAGACCCAGTACTTC; CDR3aa: CASSRRLGETQYF
j_gene: TRBJ1-1; v_gene: TRBV5-1; abundance: .; d_gene: .; CDR3nt: TGCGCCAGCAGCTCTCGGGCAGGGACGGGGAACACTGAAGCTTTCTTT; CDR3aa: CASSSRAGTGNTEAFF
j_gene: TRBJ1-2; v_gene: TRBV6-5; abundance: .; d_gene: .; CDR3nt: TGTGCCAGCAGTTACTCGCGGGGGCCGGGAGGCTACACCTTC; CDR3aa: CASSYSRGPGGYTF
j_gene: TRBJ2-7; v_gene: TRBV10-2; abundance: few; d_gene: .; CDR3nt: TGTGCCAGCAGTGCCAGGGGCTTCTCCTACCAGCAGTACTTC; CDR3aa: CASSARGFSYQQYF
j_gene: TRBJ1-4; v_gene: TRBV6-5; abundance: .; d_gene: TRBD1; CDR3nt: TGTGCCAGCAGTTACCAGACAGGGAGTGGTGAAAAACTGTTTTTT; CDR3aa: CASSYQTGSGEKLFF
j_gene: TRBJ2-7; v_gene: TRBV7-7; abundance: many; d_gene: .; CDR3nt: TGTGCCAGCAGCTTATCCCCCCGGGACGAGCAGTACTTC; CDR3aa: CASSLSPRDEQYF
j_gene: TRBJ2-7; v_gene: TRBV12-3/TRBV12-4; abundance: many; d_gene: .; CDR3nt: TGTGCCAGCAGGCCCGCAGGGAGCTCCTACGAGCAGTACTTC; CDR3aa: CASRPAGSSYEQYF
j_gene: TRBJ1-1; v_gene: TRBV19; abundance: few; d_gene: TRBD1; CDR3nt: TGTGCCAGTACCGCAGGGGGTAGGAACACTGAAGCTTTCTTT; CDR3aa: CASTAGGRNTEAFF